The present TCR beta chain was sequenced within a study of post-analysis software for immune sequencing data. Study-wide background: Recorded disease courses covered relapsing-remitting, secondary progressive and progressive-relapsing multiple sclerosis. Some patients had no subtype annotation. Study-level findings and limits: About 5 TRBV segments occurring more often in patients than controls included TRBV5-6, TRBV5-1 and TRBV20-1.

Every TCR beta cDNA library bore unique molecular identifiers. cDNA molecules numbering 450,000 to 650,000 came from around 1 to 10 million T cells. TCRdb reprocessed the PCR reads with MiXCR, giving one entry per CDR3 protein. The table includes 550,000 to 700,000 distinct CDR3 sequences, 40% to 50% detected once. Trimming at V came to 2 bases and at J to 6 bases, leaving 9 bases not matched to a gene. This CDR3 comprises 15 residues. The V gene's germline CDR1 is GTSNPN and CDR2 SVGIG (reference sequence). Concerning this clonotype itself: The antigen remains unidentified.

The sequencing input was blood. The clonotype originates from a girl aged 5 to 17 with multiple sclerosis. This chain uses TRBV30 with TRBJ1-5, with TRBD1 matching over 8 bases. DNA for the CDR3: TGTGCCTGGAGTAACACAGGGGGACGGAGTCAGCCCCAGCATTTT. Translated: CAWSNTGGRSQPQHF. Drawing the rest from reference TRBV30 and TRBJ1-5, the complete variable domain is SQTIHQWPATLVQPVGSPLSLECTVEGTSNPNLYWYRQAAGRGLQLLFYSVGIGQISSEVPQNLSASRPQDRQFILSSKKLLLSDSGFYLCAWSNTGGRSQPQHFGDGTRLSIL.